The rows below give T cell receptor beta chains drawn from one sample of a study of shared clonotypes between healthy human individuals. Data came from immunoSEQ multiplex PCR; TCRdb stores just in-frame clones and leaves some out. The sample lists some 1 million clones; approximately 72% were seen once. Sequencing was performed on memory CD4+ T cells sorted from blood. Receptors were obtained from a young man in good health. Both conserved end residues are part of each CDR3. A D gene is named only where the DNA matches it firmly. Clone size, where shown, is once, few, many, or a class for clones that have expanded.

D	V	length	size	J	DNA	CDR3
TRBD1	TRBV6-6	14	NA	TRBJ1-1	TGTGCCAGCAGTTACGACAGGGGGAACACTGAAGCTTTCTTT	CASSYDRGNTEAFF
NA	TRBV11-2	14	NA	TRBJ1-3	TGTGCCAGCAGCTTAGAATACTCTGGAAACACCATATATTTT	CASSLEYSGNTIYF
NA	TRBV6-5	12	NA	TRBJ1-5	TGTGCCAGCAGCTCAACAGGGCAGCCCCAGCATTTT	CASSSTGQPQHF
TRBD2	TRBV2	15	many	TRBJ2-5	TGTGCCAGCAGTGAATCTAGCGGGGGGGTCGCGACCCAGTACTTC	CASSESSGGVATQYF
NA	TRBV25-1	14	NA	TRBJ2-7	TGTGCCACAGCCACCGGGCCCCTAGAGCACGAGCAGTACTTC	CATATGPLEHEQYF
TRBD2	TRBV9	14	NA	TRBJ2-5	TGTGCCAGCAGCCACGGGACTATCCAAGAGACCCAGTACTTC	CASSHGTIQETQYF
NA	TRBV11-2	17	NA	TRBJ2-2	TGTGCCAGCAGCTTAGAACCGACACGGGCGAACACCGGGGAGCTGTTTTTT	CASSLEPTRANTGELFF
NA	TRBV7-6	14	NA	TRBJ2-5	TGTGCCAGCAGCTTAGGGGGAGGGGGAGAGACCCAGTACTTC	CASSLGGGGETQYF
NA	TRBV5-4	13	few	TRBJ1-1	TGTGCCAGCCGTCCGGCCGGGAACACTGAAGCTTTCTTT	CASRPAGNTEAFF
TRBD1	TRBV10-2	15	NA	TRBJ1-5	TGCGCCAGCAAGGGGGGGACAGGGGGAAATCAGCCCCAGCATTTT	CASKGGTGGNQPQHF
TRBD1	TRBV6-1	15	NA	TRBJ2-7	TGTGCCAGCAGTGAAGTAGGACAGGGTAGGCACGAGCAGTACTTC	CASSEVGQGRHEQYF
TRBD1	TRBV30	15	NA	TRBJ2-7	TGTGCCTGGAGCCCTCCGGGGGGACAGGGTCGCGAGCAGTACTTC	CAWSPPGGQGREQYF
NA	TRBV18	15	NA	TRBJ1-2	TGTGCCAGCTCACCATACAACTTAGACTCCTATGGCTACACCTTC	CASSPYNLDSYGYTF
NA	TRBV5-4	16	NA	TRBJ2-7	TGTGCCAGCAGCCTCCGGGACGGGACGGGGAAGTACGAGCAGTACTTC	CASSLRDGTGKYEQYF
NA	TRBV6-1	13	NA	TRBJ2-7	TGTGCCAGCGAGAACAGGGTCCTTTACGAGCAGTACTTC	CASENRVLYEQYF
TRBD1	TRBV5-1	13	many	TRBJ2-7	TGCGCCAGCAGGCGGGACAGGGTTCAGGAGCAGTACTTC	CASRRDRVQEQYF
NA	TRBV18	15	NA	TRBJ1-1	TGTGCCAGCTCCCCTTCACAGGCCCCGAACACTGAAGCTTTCTTT	CASSPSQAPNTEAFF
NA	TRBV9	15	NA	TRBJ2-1	TGTGCCAGCAGCGTAGACCCCGGGACCTACAATGAGCAGTTCTTC	CASSVDPGTYNEQFF
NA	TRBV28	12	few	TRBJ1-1	TGTGCCAGCACCAAGGAGACGGTTGAAGCTTTCTTT	CASTKETVEAFF
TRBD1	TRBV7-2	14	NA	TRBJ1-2	TGTGCCAGCAGCTCCACCACAGGGGTGGGTGGCTACACCTTC	CASSSTTGVGGYTF
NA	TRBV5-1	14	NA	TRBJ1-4	TGCGCCAGCAGCTGGGGGGCAACTAATGAAAAACTGTTTTTT	CASSWGATNEKLFF
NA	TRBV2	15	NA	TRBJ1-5	TGTGCCAGCAGTGAATCGGAAAATAGCAATCAGCCCCAGCATTTT	CASSESENSNQPQHF
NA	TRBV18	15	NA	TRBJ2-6	TGTGCCAGCTCACCGGGGGCCTCTGGGGCCAACGTCCTGACTTTC	CASSPGASGANVLTF
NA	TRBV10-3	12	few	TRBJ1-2	TGTGCCACCGTTCCCCCTTCGAATGGCTACACCTTC	CATVPPSNGYTF
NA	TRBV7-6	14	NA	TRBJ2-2	TGTGCCAGCAGCTTAGCGCGTACATCCGGGGAGCTGTTTTTT	CASSLARTSGELFF
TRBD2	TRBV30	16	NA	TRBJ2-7	TGTGCCTGGAGCCATGCGACCGGGACTAGCAAGCACGAGCAGTACTTC	CAWSHATGTSKHEQYF
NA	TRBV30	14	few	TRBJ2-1	TGTGCCTGGAGCACCCGGTGGGTGGACAATGAGCAGTTCTTC	CAWSTRWVDNEQFF
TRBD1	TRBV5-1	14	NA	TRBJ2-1	TGCGCCAGCAGCCGACAGGGGGCGCCTAATGAGCAGTTCTTC	CASSRQGAPNEQFF
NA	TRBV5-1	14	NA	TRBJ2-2	TGCGCCAGCAGCCGGGGAGCGGACACCGGGGAGCTGTTTTTT	CASSRGADTGELFF
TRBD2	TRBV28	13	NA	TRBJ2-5	TGTGCCAGCAGTTTTAAGCGGGGACGGACCCAGTACTTC	CASSFKRGRTQYF
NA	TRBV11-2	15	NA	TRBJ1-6	TGTGCCAGCAGCTTTGAACAGACCTATAATTCACCCCTCCACTTT	CASSFEQTYNSPLHF
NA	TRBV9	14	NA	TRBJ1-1	TGTGCCAGCAGCGTAGGGGTTAGCAGGGCGGGGGCTTTCTTT	CASSVGVSRAGAFF
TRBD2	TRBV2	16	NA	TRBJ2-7	TGTGCCAGCAGGCGGGATAGCGGGAGTGGAAAGTACGAGCAGTACTTC	CASRRDSGSGKYEQYF
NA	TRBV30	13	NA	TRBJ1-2	TGTGCCTGGTCCCAGGGGTATGACTATGGCTACACCTTC	CAWSQGYDYGYTF
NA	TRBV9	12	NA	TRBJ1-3	TGTGCCAGCAGCGGAGACGGAAACACCATATATTTT	CASSGDGNTIYF
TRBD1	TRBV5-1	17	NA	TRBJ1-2	TGCGCCAGCAGCGTGGATTACAGGGGGCTCGAGGAAAGTGGCTACACCTTC	CASSVDYRGLEESGYTF
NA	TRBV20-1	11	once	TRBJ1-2	TGCAGTGCCCTTCTTAACGAGGGCTACACCTTC	CSALLNEGYTF
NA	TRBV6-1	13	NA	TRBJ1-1	TGTGCCAGCAGTCTGGGGGGGGACACTGAAGCTTTCTTT	CASSLGGDTEAFF
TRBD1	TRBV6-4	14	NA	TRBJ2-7	TGTGCCAGCAGAGGACAGGGGGCCTCCTACGAGCAGTACTTC	CASRGQGASYEQYF
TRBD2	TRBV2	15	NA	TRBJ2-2	TGTGCCAGCAGTGAACTACTAGCGGGAGGGGGGGAGCTGTTTTTT	CASSELLAGGGELFF
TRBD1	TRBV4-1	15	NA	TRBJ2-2	TGCGCCAGCAGCCAAGGACAGGGTACGGTCGGGGAGCTGTTTTTT	CASSQGQGTVGELFF
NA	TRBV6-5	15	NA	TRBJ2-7	TGTGCCAGCAGCACTCTCCAGGGGGGTTACGACGAGCAGTACTTC	CASSTLQGGYDEQYF